This entry lists 24 T cell receptor beta chains sequenced from one sample in a study of cytomegalovirus exposure and HLA in healthy donors. The PCR ran on 60 Vbeta and 13 Jbeta primers. TCRdb's table, derived via immunoSEQ multiplex PCR, lists solely in-frame clones and lacks some. The table records 100,000 or so clones, around 79% of them present only once. Sample: PBMCs. The receptors stem from a male donor in good health and CMV-seropositive.

The rearrangement uses TRBV5-1 and TRBJ1-6; TRBD1 aligns across 8 bases. Germline CDR1 reads SGHRS; CDR2 reads YFSETQ. Germline trimming cut 4 bases from V and 6 bases from J; bases unmatched to any gene: 18. The CDR3 consists of 19 residues. The CDR3 nucleotides are TGCGCCAGCAGCAGAAGCGGACAGGGCGTCGTTTATGGTAATTCACCCCTCCACTTT. As protein: CASSRSGQGVVYGNSPLHF.

The chain's CDR3 is CATSRDLGDYGYTF. CDR3 DNA: TGTGCCACCAGCAGAGATTTAGGGGACTATGGCTACACCTTC. The chain carries TRBV15 and TRBJ1-2; D may be TRBD1 (5 bases). V was trimmed by 0 bases and J by 3 bases, leaving 8 bases between them. The CDR3 has 14 residues. The V gene's germline CDR1 is LNHNV and CDR2 YYDKDF (reference sequence).

V is TRBV9 and J is TRBJ2-7, with 10 bases identical to TRBD2. The CDR3 length is 15 residues. Per germline, CDR1 SGDLS and CDR2 YYNGEE. V was clipped by 0 bases and J by 2 bases; unmatched bases: 2. Written as DNA, the CDR3 is TGTGCCAGCAGCGTAGCTAGCGGGGGACCCTACGAGCAGTACTTC. It translates to CASSVASGGPYEQYF.

This clone was recorded a few times. The chain combines TRBV6-6 with TRBJ1-1, with TRBD1 matching 9 bases. Germline values: CDR1 MNHNY, CDR2 SVGAGI (reference sequence). V trimming: 0 bases; J trimming: 5 bases; junction bases outside the gene matches: 4. CDR3 length: 15 amino acids. For the CDR3, the DNA is TGTGCCAGCAGTTACTCGAAGACAGGGGGGACTGAAGCTTTCTTT. Translation: CASSYSKTGGTEAFF.

The chain carries TRBV27 and TRBJ2-7; 10 bases map to TRBD2. V dropped 8 bases and J dropped 5; count of bases not matched to a gene: 12. Germline loops: CDR1 MNHEY, CDR2 SMNVEV (reference sequence). The CDR3 contains 15 residues. This chain's CDR3 is CASHLGAGGLNEQYF. The DNA for the CDR3 is TGTGCCAGCCACCTTGGAGCGGGGGGGCTCAACGAGCAGTACTTC.

V gene TRBV15 combines with J gene TRBJ2-1; 8 bases align to TRBD2. Germline V CDR1 and CDR2: LNHNV, YYDKDF (reference sequence). Losses at the gene ends were 3 bases for V and 6 bases for J; bases not matched to a gene: 7. This CDR3 comprises 15 residues. The CDR3 nucleotides are TGTGCCACCAGCAGCAGCGTCGGGACTAGCAATGAGCAGTTCTTC. Its protein product is CATSSSVGTSNEQFF.

The chain links TRBV5-4 to TRBJ1-2; possible D gene TRBD1, 5 bases. The CDR3 has 14 residues. Looked up from germline, CDR1 is SGHNT and CDR2 is YYREEE (reference sequence). V lost 0 bases and J lost 2, with 8 bases in between. The CDR3 loop is CASSLEGSNYGYTF. The CDR3, as DNA: TGTGCCAGCAGCTTGGAGGGGTCCAACTATGGCTACACCTTC. Drawing the rest from reference TRBV5-4 and TRBJ1-2, the complete variable domain is ETGVTQSPTHLIKTRGQQVTLRCSSQSGHNTVSWYQQALGQGPQFIFQYYREEENGRGNFPPRFSGLQFPNYSSELNVNALELDDSALYLCASSLEGSNYGYTFGSGTRLTVV.

V usage is TRBV5-1 and J usage is TRBJ1-1, with 8 bases identical to TRBD1. The CDR3 covers 14 residues. V gave up 4 bases and J gave up 1 base; unmatched junction bases: 3. Per germline, CDR1 SGHRS and CDR2 YFSETQ. The CDR3 DNA is TGCGCCAGCAGCCAGGGACAGGAGAACACTGAAGCTTTCTTT. It translates to CASSQGQENTEAFF.

The chain combines TRBV5-1 with TRBJ2-7, with a tentative D call TRBD1 (5 bases). This CDR3 region has 14 residues. Germline CDR1 and CDR2: SGHRS and YFSETQ. The V end lost 0 bases, the J end lost 3 bases, and 10 bases lay between the germline ends. The CDR3 DNA reads TGCGCCAGCAGCTTGGTAGGGGCTGGCTACGAGCAGTACTTC. Its translation: CASSLVGAGYEQYF.

The chain carries TRBV4-3 and TRBJ1-6; D remains ambiguous. The CDR3 consists of 16 residues. The germline V gene encodes CDR1 LGHNA and CDR2 YSLEER. V lost 1 base, J lost 0 bases, and 7 bases lay in between. Written as DNA, the CDR3 is TGCGCCAGCAGCCAAGCACTGAGCTCCTATAATTCACCCCTCCACTTT. Translating gives CASSQALSSYNSPLHF.

This clone was recorded a few times. The CDR3 DNA sequence: TGTGCCATCAGTGAGTCCGGGGAGACCCAGTACTTC. This translates into CAISESGETQYF. This chain joins TRBV10-3 and TRBJ2-5; no firm D call. V lost 0 bases, J lost 5 bases, and 4 bases lay in between. CDR3 size: 12 residues. The germline gives CDR1 ENHRY, CDR2 SYGVKD.

The gene calls are TRBV6-1 and TRBJ1-6; D gene uncertain. The CDR3 is made up of 13 amino acids. Deletions cut 8 bases from V and 5 bases from J, with 10 bases between. Germline V lookup: CDR1 MNHNS, CDR2 SASEGT. The CDR3 spells CASSTVDNSPLHF. The CDR3 DNA reads as TGTGCCAGCTCAACAGTGGATAATTCACCCCTCCACTTT.

This clone was seen a few times. The chain links TRBV6-5 to TRBJ1-4, with D tentatively TRBD1 (6 bases). This CDR3 comprises 14 residues. Trimming stripped 6 bases from V and 7 bases from J, with 15 bases between. CDR1 is MNHEY, CDR2 SVGAGI, per germline. CDR3 nucleotides: TGTGCCAGCAGCAAGTCAGGGGTTGGTGAAAAACTGTTTTTT. This codes for CASSKSGVGEKLFF.

This clone was picked up one time. The CDR3 reads CASRDRGDGYTF. In nucleotides, the CDR3 is TGTGCCAGCAGGGACAGGGGCGATGGCTACACCTTC. J is TRBJ1-2 and V is TRBV2; 9 bases are shared with TRBD1. J was trimmed by 6 bases and V by 6 bases; bases with no gene match: 2. Per the germline V gene, CDR1 is SNHLY and CDR2 is FYNNEI. This CDR3 has 12 amino acids.

This sequence joins TRBV27 and TRBJ2-7, with D perhaps TRBD1 (5 bases). The V gene's germline CDR1 is MNHEY and CDR2 SMNVEV (reference sequence). V was trimmed by 10 bases and J by 2 bases, leaving 12 bases between them. There are 12 residues in the CDR3. In nucleotides, the CDR3 is TGTGCCACTGGACACGACCCCTACGAGCAGTACTTC. It encodes CATGHDPYEQYF.

The V gene is TRBV5-1, the J gene TRBJ2-5, with 7 positions matching TRBD1. The ends lost 2 bases at V and 4 bases at J; junction bases unmatched: 2. The CDR3 has 13 residues. The germline V gene has CDR1 SGHRS and CDR2 YFSETQ. The CDR3 here is CASSFGQAETQYF. In DNA form, the CDR3 reads TGCGCCAGCAGCTTTGGACAGGCAGAGACCCAGTACTTC.

The chain is built from TRBV7-2 and TRBJ1-6; D remains unclear. The CDR3 loop spans 14 amino acids. Trimming stripped 5 bases from V and 2 bases from J, with 7 bases between. From germline, CDR1 is SGHTA and CDR2 FQGNSA. CDR3 in amino acids: CASSGQAYNSPLHF. The CDR3 bases are TGTGCCAGCAGCGGGCAGGCCTATAATTCACCCCTCCACTTT.

Only a few counts were recorded for this clone. The chain is built from TRBV5-6 and TRBJ1-1; the match to TRBD1 covers 7 bases. This CDR3 comprises 15 residues. Germline V gives CDR1 SGHDT, CDR2 YYEEEE. The V gene end was trimmed by 3 bases and the J gene end by 0 bases; junction bases not matched to a gene: 5. This CDR3 is CASSSPDRVNTEAFF. CDR3 sequence (DNA): TGTGCCAGCAGCTCGCCTGACAGGGTGAACACTGAAGCTTTCTTT. Full variable domain (missing parts from reference TRBV5-6 and TRBJ1-1): DAGVTQSPTHLIKTRGQQVTLRCSPKSGHDTVSWYQQALGQGPQFIFQYYEEEERQRGNFPDRFSGHQFPNYSSELNVNALLLGDSALYLCASSSPDRVNTEAFFGQGTRLTVV.

In DNA, the CDR3 is TGTGCCACCAGCAGAGACACGACACTTGCTAGCACAGATACGCAGTATTTT. Translated: CATSRDTTLASTDTQYF. This sequence joins TRBV15 and TRBJ2-3, with no clear D. Between the trimmed V and J ends, which lost 0 bases and 0 bases, there was a span of 13 bases. CDR3 length: 17 residues. Germline CDR1 reads LNHNV; CDR2 reads YYDKDF (reference sequence).

This clone was recorded only once. The chain combines TRBV6-4 with TRBJ2-1; 7 bases line up with TRBD1. Germline V lookup: CDR1 MRHNA, CDR2 SNTAGT. J gave up 0 bases and V 5 bases, and 7 bases lay outside the gene matches. The CDR3 sequence is 16 residues long. CDR3 protein: CASSLEGASSYNEQFF. The CDR3 DNA reads as TGTGCCAGCAGTCTAGAGGGGGCAAGCTCCTACAATGAGCAGTTCTTC.

The V gene is TRBV29-1, the J gene TRBJ2-5; a weak D match, TRBD1 (5 bases). The CDR3 runs to 14 residues. The V gene's germline CDR1 is SQVTM and CDR2 ANQGSEA. Between the trimmed V and J ends, which lost 1 base and 5 bases, there was a span of 14 bases. CDR3 amino acids: CSVEAGQYHETQYF. The CDR3 DNA is TGCAGCGTTGAAGCAGGGCAGTATCATGAGACCCAGTACTTC.

A single count supports this clone. The J gene is TRBJ2-2, the V gene TRBV29-1; TRBD2 matches 7 bases. The germline V gene encodes CDR1 SQVTM and CDR2 ANQGSEA. Trimming at V came to 0 bases and at J to 4 bases, leaving 17 bases not matched to a gene. The CDR3 runs to 19 residues. Written as DNA, the CDR3 is TGCAGCGTTGAAGACTGGGTCTCAGCGGCGGGGGTTACCACCGGGGAGCTGTTTTTT. Its protein is CSVEDWVSAAGVTTGELFF.

This clone came up a few times. V is TRBV19 and J is TRBJ1-2; 7 nucleotides line up with TRBD1. Germline CDR1 is LNHDA and CDR2 is SQIVND (reference sequence). CDR3 size: 13 residues. Unmatched junction bases numbered 3, after V lost 5 bases and J lost 3 bases. In DNA form, the CDR3 reads TGTGCCAGTAGTGCCCAGGGGGACTATGGCTACACCTTC. The encoded protein is CASSAQGDYGYTF.

The J gene is TRBJ2-7, the V gene TRBV4-1, with TRBD1 as a possible D gene (5 bases). The J call may be in error: the DNA end matches TRBJ2-1 better. Germline V gene lookup returns CDR1 MGHRA and CDR2 YSYEKL. The CDR3 is 12 residues long. CDR3 residues: CASSQEQAEQFF. The CDR3 DNA reads TGCGCCAGCAGCCAAGAACAGGCCGAGCAGTTCTTC.